The 25 T cell receptor beta chains below all came from one sample that was sequenced in a study of blood T cell repertoires in COVID-19 (dated by TCRdb to the early 2020s). To prepare the library, the immunoSEQ multiplex PCR assay was applied. The source is immuneACCESS, and TCRdb retained only in-frame sequences with V and J called. Part of the clones is not carried over; for the studies checked, unresolved V genes explain less than half of this, and the remainder is unexplained. The sample data list 250,000 to 300,000 clones, and 75% to 90% of these were observed just once. The top ten clones comprise 1.5% to 2% of the sample. Sequenced material: PBMCs or T cells enriched from blood (not recorded which). These receptors originate from a woman aged 40 to 50 who had recovered from COVID-19.

This chain connects TRBV2 to TRBJ2-1, with D possibly matching TRBD1 (6 bases). Deletions cut 6 bases from V and 0 bases from J, with 12 bases between. This CDR3 has 15 amino acids. In germline, CDR1 is SNHLY, CDR2 FYNNEI. CDR3 amino acids: CASRGGGSSYNEQFF. The DNA for the CDR3 is TGTGCCAGCAGGGGTGGGGGCAGCTCCTACAATGAGCAGTTCTTC.

This clone was picked up one time. The rearrangement uses TRBV2 and TRBJ2-5, with D possibly matching TRBD2 (6 bases). The CDR3 has 15 residues. The V gene lost 3 bases and the J gene lost 4 bases, with 15 bases spanning the gap. Germline values: CDR1 SNHLY, CDR2 FYNNEI. The CDR3 nucleotides read TGTGCCAGCAGTGACGTCGGGGGTGGTCGAGAGACCCAGTACTTC. Translating gives CASSDVGGGRETQYF. Looking up the rest from reference TRBV2 and TRBJ2-5 gives the full variable domain: EPEVTQTPSHQVTQMGQEVILRCVPISNHLYFYWYRQILGQKVEFLVSFYNNEISEKSEIFDDQFSVERPDGSNFTLKIRSTKLEDSAMYFCASSDVGGGRETQYFGPGTRLLVL.

The chain links TRBV19 to TRBJ2-2, with D possibly matching TRBD2 (5 bases). There are 15 residues in the CDR3. Germline V CDR1 and CDR2: LNHDA, SQIVND (reference sequence). Trimming shortened V by 3 bases and J by 4 bases, and 12 bases separated the two germline ends. CDR3 bases: TGTGCCAGTAGTATGGTCGGGGTCGCCACCGGGGAGCTGTTTTTT. Its protein product is CASSMVGVATGELFF.

V is TRBV6-1 and J is TRBJ2-7; 7 positions match TRBD2. Trimming took 4 bases from V and 6 from J; bases not matched to a gene: 18. The CDR3 spans 17 residues. CDR1 is MNHNS and CDR2 is SASEGT in the germline V gene. The CDR3 DNA is TGTGCCAGCAGTGGACCCTTTACTAGCGCCCGGCAGGGCGAGCAGTACTTC. Protein: CASSGPFTSARQGEQYF.

The V gene is TRBV6-5, the J gene TRBJ2-1; 16 bases agree with TRBD2. The CDR3 consists of 13 residues. Germline V CDR1 and CDR2: MNHEY, SVGAGI. The V segment lost 9 bases and the J segment 10 bases; nucleotides outside the gene matches: 3. DNA for the CDR3: TGTGCCAGTGAGGGACTAGCGGGAGGGGAGCAGTTCTTC. Amino acids: CASEGLAGGEQFF.

This clone has just a few counts. The rearrangement joins TRBV12-5 to TRBJ2-7; 8 nucleotides agree with TRBD1. Germline CDR1 LGHNT, CDR2 FRNRAP. The CDR3 has 14 residues. The trim removed 1 base at V and 13 bases at J, leaving 12 bases unmatched. CDR3 bases: TGTGCTAGTGGTTTGGCGTACAGGGCGGGACAGGTTTACTTC. Its translation: CASGLAYRAGQVYF.

This clone was seen a handful of times. This chain connects TRBV18 to TRBJ2-7; possible D gene TRBD2, 6 bases. The CDR3 is 11 residues long. Per germline, CDR1 KGHSH and CDR2 LQKENI. V lost 6 bases, J lost 7 bases, and 10 bases lay in between. The CDR3 bases are TGTGCCAGCTCGAACCGGGAGGAGCAGTACTTC. Encoded protein: CASSNREEQYF.

The sample holds a few counts of this clone. This chain joins TRBV7-2 and TRBJ2-7; D gene unclear. Germline V gene lookup returns CDR1 SGHTA and CDR2 FQGNSA. The CDR3 is 14 residues long. With 3 bases removed from V and 0 bases from J, the gap between germline ends came to 9 bases. CDR3 nucleotide sequence: TGTGCCAGCAGCTTCGGGTCGATCTCCTACGAGCAGTACTTC. Translating gives CASSFGSISYEQYF.

V and J are TRBV5-1 and TRBJ1-5, with 9 bases that match TRBD1. This CDR3 is 16 amino acids long. Per the germline V gene, CDR1 is SGHRS and CDR2 is YFSETQ. With V trimmed by 0 bases and J by 0 bases, 1 base remained unmatched. For the CDR3, the DNA is TGCGCCAGCAGCTTGGGGACAGGGGTTAGCAATCAGCCCCAGCATTTT. It translates to CASSLGTGVSNQPQHF.

V and J are TRBV15 and TRBJ2-7; 9 positions agree with TRBD2. CDR1 is LNHNV and CDR2 is YYDKDF in the germline V gene (reference sequence). This CDR3 has 17 residues. J gave up 7 bases and V 3 bases, and 16 bases lay outside the gene matches. The CDR3 is CATSREISGGVVYEQYF. The CDR3 DNA reads TGTGCCACCAGCAGGGAAATTAGCGGGGGAGTCGTTTATGAGCAGTACTTC.

The rearrangement links TRBV19 to TRBJ1-6; D not resolved. This CDR3 region has 16 residues. The V end lost 3 bases, the J end lost 2 bases, and 11 bases lay between the germline ends. The V gene's germline CDR1 is LNHDA and CDR2 SQIVND (reference sequence). The CDR3 region has the DNA TGTGCCAGTAGTATCTCGGCGGTGACCTATAATTCACCCCTCCACTTT. This codes for CASSISAVTYNSPLHF.

The V gene is TRBV4-3, the J gene TRBJ2-7; 8 positions agree with TRBD1. This CDR3 contains 16 residues. CDR1 and CDR2 from the germline V gene are LGHNA and YSLEER. Trimming took 3 bases from V and 5 from J; bases not matched to a gene: 12. This CDR3 is CASSQIPGQGVHEQYF. The CDR3 bases are TGCGCCAGCAGCCAGATTCCAGGACAGGGAGTTCACGAGCAGTACTTC.

The chain joins TRBV4-1 to TRBJ1-6, with D possibly matching TRBD1 (6 bases). Trimming pared 2 bases from V and 10 bases from J, leaving 24 bases between. Germline CDR1 is MGHRA and CDR2 is YSYEKL. The CDR3 length is 18 residues. This chain's CDR3 is CASSQPTTEGGIHSPLHF. The CDR3 region has the DNA TGCGCCAGCAGCCAACCCACGACAGAAGGGGGTATTCACTCACCCCTCCACTTT.

The rearrangement joins TRBV6-2 or TRBV6-3 to TRBJ2-7, with 8 positions matching TRBD1. Germline trimming cut 6 bases from V and 4 bases from J; bases unmatched to any gene: 8. This CDR3 comprises 14 residues. The germline V gene has CDR1 MNHEY and CDR2 SVGEGT. CDR3 in amino acids: CASSSTDRGYEQYF. CDR3 sequence (DNA): TGTGCCAGCAGCTCCACCGACAGGGGTTACGAGCAGTACTTC.

The chain links TRBV21-1 to TRBJ1-2; the D call of TRBD1 is as the table states it, not checked on the DNA. TRBV21-1 is designated a pseudogene. The CDR3 has 16 residues. CDR3 protein: CASSKTNPGSNYGYTF. The CDR3 DNA is TGTGCCAGCAGCAAGACCAACCCAGGGTCCAACTATGGCTACACCTTC.

V usage is TRBV25-1 and J usage is TRBJ2-2; the D gene is possibly TRBD1 (5 bases). V dropped 0 bases and J dropped 1 base, with 12 bases sitting between them. Germline lookup yields CDR1 MGHDK and CDR2 SYGVNS. The CDR3 extends over 17 amino acids. CDR3 DNA sequence: TGTGCCAGCAGTGAATATGTCGGAAGGGGGAACACCGGGGAGCTGTTTTTT. It encodes CASSEYVGRGNTGELFF.

This clone was picked up one time. V gene TRBV4-1 combines with J gene TRBJ1-5, with D possibly matching TRBD1 (6 bases). Trimming took 0 bases from V and 9 from J, leaving 15 bases between them. The germline V gene encodes CDR1 MGHRA and CDR2 YSYEKL. This CDR3 is built from 15 residues. This CDR3 is CASSQDLHRVGPQHF. For the CDR3, the DNA is TGCGCCAGCAGCCAAGATCTTCACAGGGTCGGGCCCCAGCATTTT.

The chain carries TRBV2 and TRBJ1-2, with 8 bases aligning to TRBD1. The germline V gene has CDR1 SNHLY and CDR2 FYNNEI. The CDR3 is 13 amino acids. V shed 5 bases and J 6 bases; nucleotides not matched to a gene: 5. The CDR3, as DNA: TGTGCCAGCAGTCAGGACAGGGATCATGGCTACACCTTC. This sequence encodes CASSQDRDHGYTF.

Details on this clone: Because the CDR3's place on the DNA is in doubt, the DNA is left out and the CDR3 is given as listed by TCRdb. The V gene is TRBV27, the J gene TRBJ1-3; the table's D gene call, TRBD1, was not cross checked with the DNA. CDR1 and CDR2 (germline): MNHEY, SMNVEV (reference sequence). A total of 16 residues make up the CDR3, ends included. CDR3 loop: CASSFTGAFFGNTIYF.

The chain joins TRBV5-1 to TRBJ1-6; 9 bases are a match to TRBD1. This CDR3 has 15 residues. Germline CDR1 SGHRS, CDR2 YFSETQ. Germline trimming cut 4 bases from V and 8 bases from J; bases unmatched to any gene: 7. The CDR3 loop is CASSGDRAADSPLHF. The CDR3 nucleotides are TGCGCCAGCAGCGGGGACAGGGCCGCTGATTCACCCCTCCACTTT.

The chain combines TRBV2 with TRBJ2-2; D gene unclear. Trimming removed 6 bases at V and 7 bases at J, with 12 bases between. Germline CDR1 and CDR2: SNHLY and FYNNEI. CDR3 length: 13 amino acids. This CDR3 reads CASRSGGGGELFF. For the CDR3, the DNA is TGTGCCAGCAGGAGTGGCGGTGGCGGGGAGCTGTTTTTT. Combining the CDR3 with reference TRBV2 and TRBJ2-2 gives the whole variable domain EPEVTQTPSHQVTQMGQEVILRCVPISNHLYFYWYRQILGQKVEFLVSFYNNEISEKSEIFDDQFSVERPDGSNFTLKIRSTKLEDSAMYFCASRSGGGGELFFGEGSRLTVL.

The chain employs TRBV6-2 or TRBV6-3 and TRBJ2-3, with 9 bases aligning to TRBD2. After removal of 5 bases from V and 2 bases from J, the junction contained 11 bases not matched to a gene. Germline V gene data show CDR1 as MNHEY and CDR2 as SVGEGT. CDR3 length: 17 residues. Here the CDR3 DNA reads TGTGCCAGCAGTCGCAGACTAGCGGCGTCACTCACAGATACGCAGTATTTT. This sequence encodes CASSRRLAASLTDTQYF.

V and J are TRBV2 and TRBJ1-3; no firm D call. The V and J ends lost 6 bases and 1 base respectively, with 13 bases between them. The V gene's germline CDR1 is SNHLY and CDR2 FYNNEI. The CDR3 has 15 residues. The CDR3 coding sequence is TGTGCCAGCAGCGGAGGTTCGATTTCTGGAAACACCATATATTTT. It codes for CASSGGSISGNTIYF.

This chain connects TRBV18 to TRBJ2-3; the match to TRBD1 covers 10 bases. V was clipped by 5 bases and J by 2 bases; unmatched bases: 4. Per the germline V gene, CDR1 is KGHSH and CDR2 is LQKENI. The CDR3 is 15 amino acids. The DNA of the CDR3 is TGTGCCAGCTCAGAGGGACAGGGGAACACAGATACGCAGTATTTT. It is translated as CASSEGQGNTDTQYF.

The table lists this clone with a count of one. The V call is TRBV7-8, the J call TRBJ1-2; 7 nucleotides align to TRBD1. CDR3 length: 14 amino acids. Germline CDR1 SGHVS, CDR2 FQNEAQ. V lost 5 bases to trimming and J lost 7 bases; unmatched junction nucleotides: 10. In DNA, the CDR3 is TGTGCCAGCAGCATCTCGACAGGGAGTGGTGGCTACACCTTC. Translating it yields CASSISTGSGGYTF.